The present entry profiles one TCR beta chain with its context. Sequenced by immunoSEQ multiplex PCR; TCRdb stores in-frame clones only, minus some. This table holds approximately 62,000 clones, around 90% found once. The data were taken from a study of OX40 agonist ivuxolimab in advanced cancers. V lost 0 bases, J lost 5 bases, and 2 bases stayed unmatched. CDR1 SGHRS and CDR2 YFSETQ come from the germline V gene. This CDR3 has 14 residues. This rearrangement joins TRBV5-1 to TRBJ2-1; TRBD1 aligns across 7 bases. This clonotype was obtained from an adult with an advanced solid tumor such as melanoma, head and neck, liver or kidney cancer. The source material was CD4+ or CD8+ T cells sorted from blood, sampled in a trial of the OX40 agonist ivuxolimab. As DNA, the CDR3 is TGCGCCAGCAGCTTGGGGGACAGTAACAATGAGCAGTTCTTC. This codes for CASSLGDSNNEQFF.